These 9 T cell receptor beta chains share one sample of origin, sequenced in a study of blood T cell repertoires in COVID-19. Generated by immunoSEQ multiplex PCR, the TCRdb table keeps only in-frame clones and is missing some. Among 150,000 or so clones listed, about four fifths were seen once. The sample consisted of peripheral blood. The receptor source for this set is a human donor with acute or convalescent COVID-19. The donor label of this sample is uncertain.

This clone showed up just a few times. The chain has TRBV10-3 and TRBJ1-2; no clear D. This CDR3 spans 13 amino acids. Germline values: CDR1 ENHRY, CDR2 SYGVKD. Trimming left V 0 bases short and J 4 bases short, with 6 bases between. CDR3 protein: CAISESPVYGYTF. CDR3 coding DNA: TGTGCCATCAGTGAGTCCCCAGTCTATGGCTACACCTTC.

The V call is TRBV7-8, the J call TRBJ1-2; D gene ambiguous. This CDR3 spans 16 amino acids. Germline CDR1 and CDR2: SGHVS and FQNEAQ. Trimming removed 7 bases from V and 8 bases from J, with 26 bases in between. DNA for the CDR3: TGTGCCAGCACAGACGACTTCGATTGGGTTCAGATAGGCTACACCTTC. This translates into CASTDDFDWVQIGYTF. The variable domain in full, completed from reference TRBV7-8 and TRBJ1-2, reads GAGVSQSPRYKVAKRGQDVALRCDPISGHVSLFWYQQALGQGPEFLTYFQNEAQLDKSGLPSDRFFAERPEGSVSTLKIQRTQQEDSAVYLCASTDDFDWVQIGYTFGSGTRLTVV.

The gene calls are TRBV6-1 and TRBJ1-2, with 9 bases that match TRBD1. The CDR3 is 15 amino acids. Trimming cost V 1 base and J 4 bases; bases outside gene matches: 4. CDR1 MNHNS and CDR2 SASEGT come from the germline V gene. The CDR3 DNA reads TGTGCCAGCAGTGAAGAAACAGGGGGCCCCTATGGCTACACCTTC. It encodes CASSEETGGPYGYTF.

The chain couples TRBV19 to TRBJ2-1; D gene unclear. Between the trimmed V and J ends, which lost 6 bases and 8 bases, there was a span of 8 bases. Germline assignment: CDR1 LNHDA and CDR2 SQIVND (reference sequence). The CDR3 spans 11 residues. CDR3 in DNA: TGTGCCAGTAGCCGTCTCCATGAGCAGTTCTTC. This sequence encodes CASSRLHEQFF.

The chain links TRBV5-1 to TRBJ2-1; 8 bases line up with TRBD2. CDR1 and CDR2 (germline): SGHRS, YFSETQ. V gave up 0 bases and J gave up 4 bases; unmatched junction bases: 6. The CDR3 consists of 16 residues. The CDR3 reads CASSLGGGGTYNEQFF. CDR3 DNA: TGCGCCAGCAGCTTGGGCGGCGGGGGGACATACAATGAGCAGTTCTTC. Together with reference TRBV5-1 and TRBJ2-1, the CDR3 gives the full variable domain: KAGVTQTPRYLIKTRGQQVTLSCSPISGHRSVSWYQQTPGQGLQFLFEYFSETQRNKGNFPGRFSGRQFSNSRSEMNVSTLELGDSALYLCASSLGGGGTYNEQFFGPGTRLTVL.

This clone appeared once. As DNA, the CDR3 is TGTGCCAGCAGTGATATTATAAGCGGGGGGCAGGGAGCAGATACGCAGTATTTT. Its translation: CASSDIISGGQGADTQYF. V is TRBV2 and J is TRBJ2-3; TRBD2 aligns across 9 bases. CDR1 and CDR2 (germline): SNHLY, FYNNEI. This CDR3 is 18 amino acids long. The trim removed 3 bases at V and 4 bases at J, leaving 14 bases unmatched.

The DNA for the CDR3 is TGTGCCATCAGTGAGTCAGGAGTACTAGCGGGGGGGATGGAAACGCAGTATTTT. It yields the protein CAISESGVLAGGMETQYF. The chain links TRBV10-3 to TRBJ2-3; 13 nucleotides line up with TRBD2. Germline V gene sequence: CDR1 ENHRY, CDR2 SYGVKD. This CDR3 region has 18 residues. J lost 9 bases, V lost 0 bases, and 12 bases had no gene match.

This sequence joins TRBV2 and TRBJ1-6; 10 positions match TRBD1. In germline, CDR1 is SNHLY, CDR2 FYNNEI. This CDR3 is built from 15 residues. V trimming: 1 base; J trimming: 18 bases; junction bases outside the gene matches: 12. The CDR3 is CASSEGGTGASRDHF. In DNA form, the CDR3 reads TGTGCCAGCAGTGAAGGAGGGACAGGGGCATCGAGGGACCACTTT.

The genes are TRBV9 and TRBJ1-2; D gene ambiguous. Between the trimmed V and J ends, which lost 0 bases and 7 bases, there was a span of 10 bases. Germline V lookup: CDR1 SGDLS, CDR2 YYNGEE. The CDR3 has 13 residues. CDR3 coding DNA: TGTGCCAGCAGCGTAGGCCCCTCGGGTGGCTACACCTTC. As protein: CASSVGPSGGYTF. The full variable domain, with the rest looked up from reference TRBV9 and TRBJ1-2, is DSGVTQTPKHLITATGQRVTLRCSPRSGDLSVYWYQQSLDQGLQFLIQYYNGEERAKGNILERFSAQQFPDLHSELNLSSLELGDSALYFCASSVGPSGGYTFGSGTRLTVV.